This TCR beta chain was identified in a study of Ad26.COV2.S vaccination and SARS-CoV-2 variants. Profiled with immunoSEQ multiplex PCR; TCRdb holds only in-frame clones, not every one. Here the sample spans about 410,000 clones, 89% being singletons. V was clipped by 0 bases and J by 5 bases, with 3 bases between them. The CDR3 sequence is 11 residues long. From germline, CDR1 is SGHDT and CDR2 YYEEEE. Treatment described: some 20 received Ad26.COV2.S at low or high dose, single or two shots; roughly five received placebo; per-sample allocation not given. Day 63 after the first injection of vaccine or placebo was the sampling time.

The sample in question was peripheral blood, obtained in a trial of Ad26.COV2.S vaccine versus placebo. This clonotype was sampled from a person aged 18-60 years who received the Ad26.COV2.S COVID-19 vaccine or a placebo. The chain is built from TRBV5-6 and TRBJ2-7; no reliable D call. The CDR3 spells CASSLADEQYF. For the CDR3, the DNA is TGTGCCAGCAGCTTGGCGGACGAGCAGTACTTC.